This record covers a single TCR beta chain. The antigen this receptor binds is unknown. No much larger clonotype is one base removed from it; base qualities were not supplied. Relative to germline, V is missing 1 base and J is missing 8 bases, with 2 bases of the junction outside any gene match. The germline V gene gives CDR1 as SGHAT and CDR2 as FQNNGV. From the cysteine up to the phenylalanine, the CDR3 has a length of 13 residues. The retained sequence is limited to the CDR3, 39 bases, with the frame set at the first base. Receptor libraries were prepared by the immunoSEQ multiplex PCR assay. The multiplex PCR relied on a mix of 60 forward primers for TCR Vbeta segments and 13 reverse primers for TCR Jbeta segments. Amplification of the CDR3 region of rearranged TCR beta genes was performed with a multiplex PCR assay on genomic DNA. Amplified TCR beta libraries were sequenced as 87-base-pair reads on the Illumina HiSeq System. As for how the authors treated the data: A later analysis tallied 80 million to 95 million unique TCR beta chains across the 550 to 850 repertoires, and about 12 million of those chains were shared by two or more donors. Raw reads were error-corrected and collapsed into unique sequences by a nearest-neighbor algorithm in which closely related sequences were merged to remove PCR and sequencing errors. V, D and J gene segments were assigned by aligning CDR3 sequences to IMGT reference sequences. For a sequence to be retained, a match of at least six nucleotides was required to both a V gene segment and a J gene segment. Rearrangements were called productive when the CDR3 lacked stop codons and stayed in frame with V and J; all others were non-productive. CDR3 was defined by IMGT convention, running from the second conserved V-encoded cysteine to the conserved J-encoded phenylalanine. The earlier analysis of around 640 of the donors excluded sequences that lacked an unambiguous match to a single V gene segment. In an earlier analysis of a few hundred of the donors, V segments were called functional above 56.7% productive rearrangements and were called segregating when the between-donor standard deviation exceeded 5%. A statistical classification framework was developed to diagnose cytomegalovirus status using the catalog of TCR beta chain sequences. In a later analysis, V and J genes were assigned by comparing TCR nucleotide sequences against IMGT/GENE-DB human TR gene sequences. Using the TCRdist pipeline, a later analysis assigned CDR3 sequences along with most-parsimonious VDJ recombination scenarios. A later analysis defined each TCR beta chain by its CDR3 amino acid sequence plus V-gene family, and excluded reads lacking a unique V-gene family. A later analysis removed 500 to 600 highly shared, low-generation-probability nucleotide sequences to deal with suspected cross-contamination and a sequencing artifact. A later analysis calculated a clonal expansion index for each public chain from normalized within-repertoire ranks of inferred template counts. Generation probabilities in a later analysis came from a VDJ recombination model fitted to out-of-frame rearrangements, and those results were checked against IGoR. In a later analysis, hypergeometric tests were used to score TCR-TCR, TCR-HLA and TCR-CMV co-occurrence, with a repertoire-size bias correction applied to TCR pairs. False discovery rates were estimated in a later analysis by permuting HLA or CMV assignments 20 times. In a later analysis, co-occurring TCRs were grouped with DBSCAN, and TCRdist sequence similarity was added when clustering was performed within HLA-allele-positive subsets. Co-occurrence clustering excluded repertoires with fewer than 30,000 or more than 120,000 public chains, plus five with anomalous nucleotide sharing. The clones in this table, taken by TCRdb from immuneACCESS, are in-frame only. Not every clone is retained; where verified, under half of the shortfall comes from an unresolved V gene, and the cause of the rest is unknown. The V and J calls and the clone size are those of that table, but D and trimming were determined from the DNA. The sample table records about 140,000 clones; around 76% of these occur just once. The leading ten clones occupy 3.5% to 5% of the sample.

The data originate from a study of cytomegalovirus exposure and HLA in healthy donors (dated by TCRdb to about 2017). For the wider study: An earlier analysis of some 600 of the donors reported 250 to 350 Gb of sequence data and roughly 120 million unique TCR beta sequences obtained from some 170 million T cells. An early release covering around 630 HLA-typed donors comprised 300 to 350 gigabases of sequencing data and tens of millions of unique TCR sequences. Of the roughly 390 genotyped donors, less than 85% were placed in the genetic ancestry cluster associated with self-reported Caucasian donors. The study was designed to test whether signatures of past pathogen exposure could be identified by cataloging public T cell receptors. The study profiled the T cell repertoires of approximately 700 subjects by immunosequencing and related them to cytomegalovirus serostatus. Besides the first cohort of 550 to 750 subjects, a separate validation cohort made up of over a hundred different subjects was used. To predict cytomegalovirus infection status, the study brought together high-throughput TCR immunosequencing, statistical association of individual TCRs with disease status, and machine learning. A later analysis re-analyzed previously published TCR beta repertoires from approximately 700 donors and added high-resolution HLA genotyping to study TCR occurrence patterns. The later analysis used no new phenotypic data to find candidate immune exposures, relying instead on TCR beta sequences and their occurrence across donors. To decide whether each TCR beta V gene segment behaved as functional or pseudogenic, an earlier analysis of some 600 of the donors relied on high-throughput TCR beta sequencing. Donor age, sex, ethnicity and CMV serostatus were compiled together with the repertoire data. A later genetic analysis used genome-wide SNP genotypes for about 65% of the roughly 670 donors, treating that subset as a discovery cohort. Every discovery cohort repertoire had been produced on one sequencing platform. HLA typing included class I and class II loci at four-digit resolution. Typing coverage differed by locus: A, B, C, DRB1 and DQB1 were typed in about 629-630 donors, DQA1 in 500 to 550, DPA1 in approximately 600, and DPB1 in roughly 470. A few DR-DQ haplotypes were handled as single units for association and clustering because linkage in the cohort was strong. Across under 500 genotyped donors of the cohort, an average of approximately 200,000 unique TCR beta nucleotide sequences per donor were sequenced, and around 19% of those sequences were non-productive. What the authors observed across the whole study: In a later analysis, HLA-associated TCR beta chains showed more clonal expansion and lower generation probabilities than non-associated chains that were equally common. A cluster of highly shared sequence variants was judged likely to represent a technical artifact of the sequencing pipeline. Most TCR sequences were observed very rarely across donors, whereas some public TCRs were present in many individuals. In a later analysis, the rate of TCR association differed among HLA loci, with DRB1 alleles having the most associated TCRs and HLA-C alleles having the fewest. In an earlier analysis of 587 of the donors, most TCR beta V segments appeared in productive rearrangements about 87% or about 30% of the time, broadly matching IMGT annotations. In this cohort, only TCR beta chains were sequenced, and detectable features were limited by the absence of alpha or paired-chain data. In a later genetic analysis, a missense DCLRE1C variant was associated with V-gene and J-gene trimming of TCR beta chains, and the association was replicated in an independent cohort. Because the 87-base-pair reads could not distinguish some IMGT-functional V segments, including TRBV6-2 and TRBV6-3, those segments were excluded. Assigning TCR associations to individual alleles was difficult when HLA alleles, especially DR and DQ, strongly co-occurred. A later genetic analysis reported fewer N-insertions in productive TCRs among donors in an Asian-associated ancestry cluster than the roughly 620-donor mean. Immune exposure information for the cohort was limited to CMV serostatus. Presence/absence analyses assumed roughly uniform sequencing depth across donors, an assumption that may not hold. The authors suggested that the approach could potentially be extended to other disease states and immunological phenotypes. A few of the identified cytomegalovirus-associated TCR beta chains were confirmed in vitro to be specific for cytomegalovirus antigens. A total of 150 to 200 TCR beta chains were listed by the study as associated with cytomegalovirus. The earlier analysis of approximately 560 of the donors excluded approximately 17 rarely observed V segments, including chromosome 9 orphons, because counts were too low. Linkage disequilibrium might explain the correlated functional status among segregating V segments, but an unknown experimental factor could not be ruled out. Specific HLA alleles were associated with more than 15,000 TCR beta sequences at a false discovery rate of 0.05 in a later analysis. A further reported finding was that TCR beta sequences accurately predicted the HLA-A and HLA-B alleles for most subjects in the first cohort. Because HLA typing was unavailable for some donors at each locus, only the typed subset was used in association tests. In a later analysis, several top co-occurrence clusters were reported to appear linked to parvovirus B19, influenza, CMV and Epstein-Barr virus. In both the original and validation cohorts, the classifier was reported to diagnose cytomegalovirus status with high specificity and sensitivity. Most CMV-associated TCR beta chains appeared to be HLA-restricted in a later analysis, and the HLA associations seemed to be driven largely by CMV exposure.

The cohort consisted of 670 or so healthy bone marrow donors. Cohort members were all nominally healthy when sampled, although unrecorded immune exposures were likely present. The donor was CMV seronegative and was included in the group of hundreds of seronegative cohort members. A peripheral blood sample was provided by each donor, and peripheral blood mononuclear cells were used for TCR beta sequencing. Genomic DNA was extracted from the blood cell samples with the Qiagen DNeasy Blood Extraction Kit. The rearrangement combines TRBV11-2 with TRBJ2-1, with TRBD2 identical over 7 junction bases. The sample taken for sequencing was PBMCs. This TCR came from a man between 18 and 35 years old in good health and CMV-seronegative. The sequence in DNA is TGTGCCAGCAGCTTAGGGGGGGGGTATGAGCAGTTCTTC. Translated, it gives CASSLGGGYEQFF.